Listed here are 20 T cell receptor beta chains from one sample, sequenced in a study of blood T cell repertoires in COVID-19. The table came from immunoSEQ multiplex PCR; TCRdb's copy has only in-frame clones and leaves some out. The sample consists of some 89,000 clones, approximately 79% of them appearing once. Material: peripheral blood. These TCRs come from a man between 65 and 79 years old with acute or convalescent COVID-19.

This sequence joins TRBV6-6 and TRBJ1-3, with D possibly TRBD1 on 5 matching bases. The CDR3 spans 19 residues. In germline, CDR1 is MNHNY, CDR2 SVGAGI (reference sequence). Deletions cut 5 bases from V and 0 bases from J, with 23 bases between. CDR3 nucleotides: TGTGCCAGCAGTCCCCAGAGAGATTGGGGGGGAAGCTCTGGAAACACCATATATTTT. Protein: CASSPQRDWGGSSGNTIYF.

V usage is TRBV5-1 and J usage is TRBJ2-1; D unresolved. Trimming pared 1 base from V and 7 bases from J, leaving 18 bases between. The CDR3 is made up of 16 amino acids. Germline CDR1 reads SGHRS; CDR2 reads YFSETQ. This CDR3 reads CASSLFRVSELNEQFF. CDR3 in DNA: TGCGCCAGCAGCTTGTTTAGAGTCTCCGAATTGAATGAGCAGTTCTTC.

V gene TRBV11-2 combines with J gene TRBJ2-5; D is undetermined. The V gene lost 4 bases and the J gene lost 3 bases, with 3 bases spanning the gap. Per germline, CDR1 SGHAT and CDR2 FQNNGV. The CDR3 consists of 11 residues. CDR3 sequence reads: CASSSKETQYF. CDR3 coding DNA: TGTGCCAGCAGCTCTAAAGAGACCCAGTACTTC. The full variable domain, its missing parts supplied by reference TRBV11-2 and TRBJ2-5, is EAGVAQSPRYKIIEKRQSVAFWCNPISGHATLYWYQQILGQGPKLLIQFQNNGVVDDSQLPKDRFSAERLKGVDSTLKIQPAKLEDSAVYLCASSSKETQYFGPGTRLLVL.

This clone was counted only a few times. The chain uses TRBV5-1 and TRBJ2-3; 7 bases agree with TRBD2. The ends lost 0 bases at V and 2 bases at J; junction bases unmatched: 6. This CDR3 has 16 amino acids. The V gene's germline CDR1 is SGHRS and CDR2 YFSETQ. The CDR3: CASSLATGGLTDTQYF. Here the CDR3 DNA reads TGCGCCAGCAGCTTGGCGACGGGGGGACTCACAGATACGCAGTATTTT.

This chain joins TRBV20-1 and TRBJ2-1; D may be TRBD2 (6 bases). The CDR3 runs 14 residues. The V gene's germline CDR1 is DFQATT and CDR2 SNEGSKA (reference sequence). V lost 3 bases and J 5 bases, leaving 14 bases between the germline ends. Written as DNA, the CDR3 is TGCAGTGCTAGTAGGGAGGATGGTAACAATGAGCAGTTCTTC. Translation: CSASREDGNNEQFF.

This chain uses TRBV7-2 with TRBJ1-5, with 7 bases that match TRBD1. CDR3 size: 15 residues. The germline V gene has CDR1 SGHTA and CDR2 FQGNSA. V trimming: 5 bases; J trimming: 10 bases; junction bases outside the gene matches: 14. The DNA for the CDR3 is TGTGCCAGCAGCGTATCCGGACAGGCCCGTTCTCCCCAGCATTTT. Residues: CASSVSGQARSPQHF.

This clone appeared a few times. CDR3 in amino acids: CASSLVAPGYEQYV. The CDR3 DNA is TGTGCCAGCAGTTTAGTGGCACCAGGATACGAGCAGTACGTC. The chain carries TRBV28 and TRBJ2-7; D gene unclear. CDR3 length equals 14 residues. Germline V gives CDR1 MDHEN, CDR2 SYDVKM. Between the trimmed V and J ends, which lost 2 bases and 4 bases, there was a span of 12 bases.

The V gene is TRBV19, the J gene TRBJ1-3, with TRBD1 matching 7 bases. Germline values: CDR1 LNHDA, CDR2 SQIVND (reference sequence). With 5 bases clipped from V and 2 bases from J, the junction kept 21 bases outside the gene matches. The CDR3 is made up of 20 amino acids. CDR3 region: CASSGGQASYRVLTGNTIYF. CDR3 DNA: TGTGCCAGTAGTGGCGGACAGGCGTCATACCGAGTCTTAACTGGAAACACCATATATTTT.

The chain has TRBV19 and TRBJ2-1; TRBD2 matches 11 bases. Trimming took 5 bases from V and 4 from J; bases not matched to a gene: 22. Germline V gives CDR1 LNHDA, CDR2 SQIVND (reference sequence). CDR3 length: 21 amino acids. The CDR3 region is CASSPGQGQPLAGGHYNEQFF. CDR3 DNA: TGTGCCAGTAGTCCCGGACAGGGGCAACCCCTAGCGGGGGGCCATTACAATGAGCAGTTCTTC.

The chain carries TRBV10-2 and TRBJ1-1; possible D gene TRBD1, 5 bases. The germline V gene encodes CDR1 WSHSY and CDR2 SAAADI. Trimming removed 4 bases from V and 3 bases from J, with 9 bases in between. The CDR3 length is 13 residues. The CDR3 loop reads CASSVSRDTEAFF. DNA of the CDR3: TGCGCCAGCAGTGTGTCCAGGGACACTGAAGCTTTCTTT.

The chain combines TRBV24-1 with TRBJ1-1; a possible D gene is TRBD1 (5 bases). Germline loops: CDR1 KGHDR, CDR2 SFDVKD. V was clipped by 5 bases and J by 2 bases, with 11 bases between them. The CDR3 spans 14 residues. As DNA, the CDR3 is TGTGCCACCAGTGCCGACAGTGATAACACTGAAGCTTTCTTT. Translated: CATSADSDNTEAFF.

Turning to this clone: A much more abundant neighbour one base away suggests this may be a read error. This CDR3 reads CASSATGDYGYTF. The CDR3 coding sequence is TGTGCCAGCAGCGCGACAGGGGACTATGGCTACACCTTC. The rearrangement links TRBV12-3 or TRBV12-4 to TRBJ1-2; 8 positions match TRBD1. Germline trimming cut 6 bases from V and 3 bases from J; bases unmatched to any gene: 3. The CDR3 length is 13 residues.

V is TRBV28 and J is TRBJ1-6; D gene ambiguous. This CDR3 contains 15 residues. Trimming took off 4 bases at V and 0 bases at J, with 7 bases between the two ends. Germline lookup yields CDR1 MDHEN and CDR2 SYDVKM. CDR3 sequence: CASSSSSSYNSPLHF. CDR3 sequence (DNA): TGTGCCAGCAGTTCGAGCTCCTCCTATAATTCACCCCTCCACTTT.

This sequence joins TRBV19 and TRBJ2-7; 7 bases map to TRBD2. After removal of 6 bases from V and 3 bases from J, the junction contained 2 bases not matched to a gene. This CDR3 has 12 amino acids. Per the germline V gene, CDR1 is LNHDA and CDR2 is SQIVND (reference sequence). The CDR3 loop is CASSGGYYEQYF. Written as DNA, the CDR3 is TGTGCCAGTAGCGGGGGGTACTACGAGCAGTACTTC.

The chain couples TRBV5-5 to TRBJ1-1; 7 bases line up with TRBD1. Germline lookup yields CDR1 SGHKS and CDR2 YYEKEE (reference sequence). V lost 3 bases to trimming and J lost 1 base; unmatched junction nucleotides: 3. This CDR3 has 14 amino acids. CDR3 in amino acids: CASSSRQGNTEAFF. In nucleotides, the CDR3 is TGTGCCAGCAGCTCTCGACAGGGGAACACTGAAGCTTTCTTT.

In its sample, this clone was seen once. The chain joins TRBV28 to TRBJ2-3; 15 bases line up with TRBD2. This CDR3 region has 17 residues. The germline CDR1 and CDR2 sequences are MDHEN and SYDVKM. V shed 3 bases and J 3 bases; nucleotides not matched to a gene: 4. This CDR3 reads CASSFRTSGGATDTQYF. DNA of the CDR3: TGTGCCAGCAGTTTCCGGACTAGCGGGGGGGCGACAGATACGCAGTATTTT.

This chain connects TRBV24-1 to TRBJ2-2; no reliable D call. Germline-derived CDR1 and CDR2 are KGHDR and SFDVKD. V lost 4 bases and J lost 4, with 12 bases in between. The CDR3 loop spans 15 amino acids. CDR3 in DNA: TGTGCCACCAGTGACTCGCGACACACCACCGGGGAGCTGTTTTTT. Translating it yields CATSDSRHTTGELFF.

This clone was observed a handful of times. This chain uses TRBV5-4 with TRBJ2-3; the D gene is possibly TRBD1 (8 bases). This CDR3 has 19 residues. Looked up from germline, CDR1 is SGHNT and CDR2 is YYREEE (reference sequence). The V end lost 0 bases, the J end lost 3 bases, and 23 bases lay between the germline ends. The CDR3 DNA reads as TGTGCCAGCAGCTTGGACAGGGGGGGTAGACCAGCCAGGACAGATACGCAGTATTTT. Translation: CASSLDRGGRPARTDTQYF.

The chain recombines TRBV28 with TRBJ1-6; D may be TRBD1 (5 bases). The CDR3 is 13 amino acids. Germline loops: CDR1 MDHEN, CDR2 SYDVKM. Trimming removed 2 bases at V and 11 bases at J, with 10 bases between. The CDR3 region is CASSLGRGTPLHF. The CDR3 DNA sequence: TGTGCCAGCAGTTTAGGGCGGGGGACACCCCTCCACTTT.

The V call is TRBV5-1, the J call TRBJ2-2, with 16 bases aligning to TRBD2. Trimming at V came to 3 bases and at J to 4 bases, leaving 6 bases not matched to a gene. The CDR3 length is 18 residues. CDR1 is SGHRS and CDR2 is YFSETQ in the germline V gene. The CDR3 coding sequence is TGCGCCAGCAGCTGGGGACTAGCGGGGGGGCCGAGCACCGGGGAGCTGTTTTTT. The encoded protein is CASSWGLAGGPSTGELFF. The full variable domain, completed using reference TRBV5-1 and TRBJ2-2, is KAGVTQTPRYLIKTRGQQVTLSCSPISGHRSVSWYQQTPGQGLQFLFEYFSETQRNKGNFPGRFSGRQFSNSRSEMNVSTLELGDSALYLCASSWGLAGGPSTGELFFGEGSRLTVL.